This T cell receptor beta chain was sequenced for a study of type 1 regulatory T cells. As to this clonotype: No antigen is known for it.

One entry per CDR3 protein, called by TCRdb with MiXCR from the reads. The sample lists fewer than 70,000 distinct CDR3 sequences, about three fifths seen once, with less than 8.5% in the top ten. CDR3 size: 19 residues. This chain uses TRBV3-2 with TRBJ2-2; TRBD2, the table's D call, was not compared with the DNA. TRBV3-2 is a recognized pseudogene. Sequences were obtained from cultured T cells, either the whole culture or a sorted T cell fraction (not recorded which). Subset meaning: Tr1-enriched cell product generated in vitro against host alloantigens. This TCR came from a human donor in good health. The CDR3 region has the DNA TGTGCCAGCAGCCAAGAGGGTAGTAGCGGGAGATCGGGCACCGGGGAGCTGTTTTTT. Amino acids: CASSQEGSSGRSGTGELFF.